The 10 T cell receptor beta chains listed next were all sequenced from one sample in a study of blood T cell repertoires in COVID-19. The table came from immunoSEQ multiplex PCR; TCRdb's copy has only in-frame clones and leaves some out. The sample comprises about 170,000 clones, around 76% of which are singletons, and around 8% rests with the top ten. The sequenced sample consisted of peripheral blood. Receptors originate from a woman in her 70s with acute or convalescent COVID-19.

This clone was recorded once. The rearrangement uses TRBV5-1 and TRBJ1-2; no definite D call. V was shortened by 1 base and J by 4 bases, with 11 bases between the two germline ends. The germline V gene encodes CDR1 SGHRS and CDR2 YFSETQ. The length of the CDR3 is 14 residues. Here the CDR3 reads CASSLSWEGYGYTF. The CDR3 DNA reads as TGCGCCAGCAGCTTGTCTTGGGAGGGCTATGGCTACACCTTC. Supplemented by reference TRBV5-1 and TRBJ1-2, the full variable domain reads KAGVTQTPRYLIKTRGQQVTLSCSPISGHRSVSWYQQTPGQGLQFLFEYFSETQRNKGNFPGRFSGRQFSNSRSEMNVSTLELGDSALYLCASSLSWEGYGYTFGSGTRLTVV.

The count of this clone is one. The CDR3 loop is CASSRQLSNSPLHF. CDR3 DNA: TGTGCCAGCAGCCGACAGTTATCTAATTCACCCCTCCACTTT. V usage is TRBV3-1 (or the pseudogene TRBV3-2) and J usage is TRBJ1-6, with D possibly TRBD1 on 5 matching bases. This CDR3 comprises 14 residues. Germline V gene data show CDR1 as LGHDT and CDR2 as YNNKEL (reference sequence). Between the trimmed V and J ends, which lost 4 bases and 6 bases, there was a span of 10 bases.

This chain connects TRBV5-1 to TRBJ2-3; no clear D gene. The V and J ends lost 0 bases and 3 bases respectively, with 8 bases between them. CDR3 size: 14 residues. CDR1 and CDR2 from the germline V gene are SGHRS and YFSETQ. The CDR3 protein is CASSLGATTDTQYF. Written as DNA, the CDR3 is TGCGCCAGCAGCTTGGGGGCGACGACAGATACGCAGTATTTT.

The CDR3 region has the DNA TGTGCCAGCAGCTTAGGAGCACCGGGACAGGGGGCCTTCGGCTACACCTTC. Translating gives CASSLGAPGQGAFGYTF. The rearrangement joins TRBV7-2 to TRBJ1-2, with TRBD1 matching over 12 bases. Trimming at V came to 1 base and at J to 8 bases, leaving 11 bases not matched to a gene. The CDR3 is 17 amino acids. Germline CDR1 and CDR2: SGHTA and FQGNSA. Full variable domain (outside the CDR3, taken from reference TRBV7-2 and TRBJ1-2): GAGVSQSPSNKVTEKGKDVELRCDPISGHTALYWYRQSLGQGLEFLIYFQGNSAPDKSGLPSDRFSAERTGGSVSTLTIQRTQQEDSAVYLCASSLGAPGQGAFGYTFGSGTRLTVV.

The chain employs TRBV6-2 or TRBV6-3 and TRBJ1-4; 8 nucleotides match TRBD1. Germline CDR1 reads MNHEY; CDR2 reads SVGEGT. Losses at the gene ends were 4 bases for V and 7 bases for J; bases not matched to a gene: 11. The CDR3 extends over 16 amino acids. The CDR3 coding sequence is TGTGCCAGCAGTTCCCTCCAGGGGGCTGGGGGTGAAAAACTGTTTTTT. Translating it yields CASSSLQGAGGEKLFF.

The V and J genes are TRBV28 and TRBJ1-6; TRBD1 might be the D (5 bases). CDR1 and CDR2 from the germline V gene are MDHEN and SYDVKM. Between the trimmed V and J ends, which lost 3 bases and 7 bases, there was a span of 10 bases. CDR3 length equals 14 residues. The CDR3 loop is CASSFGTVNSPLHF. In DNA form, the CDR3 reads TGTGCCAGCAGTTTTGGGACTGTGAATTCACCCCTCCACTTT.

The V gene is TRBV3-1 (or the pseudogene TRBV3-2), the J gene TRBJ2-1, with a possible D match to TRBD2 (6 bases). This CDR3 comprises 13 residues. Germline CDR1 LGHDT, CDR2 YNNKEL (reference sequence). Trimming stripped 1 base from V and 12 bases from J, with 13 bases between. The chain's CDR3 is CASSQGEVTMQFF. The CDR3 coding sequence is TGTGCCAGCAGCCAAGGGGAGGTTACTATGCAGTTCTTC.

The rearrangement uses TRBV5-4 and TRBJ1-2; tentative D call: TRBD1 (6 bases). Trimming removed 4 bases from V and 0 bases from J, with 13 bases in between. The CDR3 runs 15 residues. The V gene's germline CDR1 is SGHNT and CDR2 YYREEE (reference sequence). CDR3 protein: CASSTAGVSNYGYTF. DNA for the CDR3: TGTGCCAGCAGCACAGCAGGGGTCTCTAACTATGGCTACACCTTC.

About this clone: One junction end does not reproduce the germline sequence, and a read error may be involved. This sequence joins TRBV28 and TRBJ1-2; 9 nucleotides match TRBD1. The CDR3 has 11 residues. Germline V CDR1 and CDR2: MDHEN, SYDVKM. The CDR3 sequence: CASTRWDRAHF. In nucleotides, the CDR3 is TGTGCCAGCACCCGATGGGACAGGGCCCACTTC.

V usage is TRBV29-1 and J usage is TRBJ1-2, with 8 bases that match TRBD1. J gave up 4 bases and V 1 base, and 5 bases lay outside the gene matches. The germline V gene has CDR1 SQVTM and CDR2 ANQGSEA. The CDR3 length is 14 residues. CDR3 region: CSVEGQGQGYGYTF. DNA of the CDR3: TGCAGCGTTGAAGGACAGGGGCAGGGCTATGGCTACACCTTC. Full variable domain (missing parts from reference TRBV29-1 and TRBJ1-2): SAVISQKPSRDICQRGTSLTIQCQVDSQVTMMFWYRQQPGQSLTLIATANQGSEATYESGFVIDKFPISRPNLTFSTLTVSNMSPEDSSIYLCSVEGQGQGYGYTFGSGTRLTVV.